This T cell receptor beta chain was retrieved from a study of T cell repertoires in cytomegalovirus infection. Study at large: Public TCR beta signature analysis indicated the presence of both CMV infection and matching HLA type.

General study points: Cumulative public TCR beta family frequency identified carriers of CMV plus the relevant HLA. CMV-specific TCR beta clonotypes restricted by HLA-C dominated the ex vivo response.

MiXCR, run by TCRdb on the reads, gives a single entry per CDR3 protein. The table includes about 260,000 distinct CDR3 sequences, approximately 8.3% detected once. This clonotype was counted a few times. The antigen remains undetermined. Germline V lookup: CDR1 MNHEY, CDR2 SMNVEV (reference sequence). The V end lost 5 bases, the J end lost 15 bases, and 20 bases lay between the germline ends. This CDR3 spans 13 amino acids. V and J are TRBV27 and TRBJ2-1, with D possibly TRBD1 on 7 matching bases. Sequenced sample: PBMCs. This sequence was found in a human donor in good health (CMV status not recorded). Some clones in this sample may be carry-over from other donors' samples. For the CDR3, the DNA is TGTGCCAGCAGTCCCAGCCGGACAGGACTATGGTTCTTC. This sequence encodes CASSPSRTGLWFF.